The 19 T cell receptor beta chains below were found in one sample sequenced in a study of OX40 agonist ivuxolimab in advanced cancers. Using immunoSEQ multiplex PCR, the repertoire was profiled, and TCRdb retains in-frame clones only, with some absent. The sample holds 75,000 to 90,000 clones, about 90% seen once. Material: CD4+ or CD8+ T cells sorted from blood, obtained in a trial of the OX40 agonist ivuxolimab. Receptors originate from an adult with an advanced solid tumor such as melanoma, head and neck, liver or kidney cancer.

V and J are TRBV6-6 and TRBJ2-3; 13 bases match TRBD2. Trimming cost V 10 bases and J 5 bases; bases outside gene matches: 9. The CDR3 is 15 residues long. Germline assignment: CDR1 MNHNY and CDR2 SVGAGI (reference sequence). The chain's CDR3 is CATLTSGGARDTQYF. The CDR3 DNA is TGTGCCACCCTTACTAGCGGGGGGGCCCGAGATACGCAGTATTTT.

The chain employs TRBV10-3 and TRBJ2-7, with D tentatively TRBD1 or TRBD2 (6 bases each). The CDR3 is made up of 12 amino acids. The V gene's germline CDR1 is ENHRY and CDR2 SYGVKD. Trimming stripped 8 bases from V and 6 bases from J, with 14 bases between. CDR3 loop: CAIRQGGREQYF. The CDR3 DNA reads as TGTGCCATCCGTCAAGGGGGGCGCGAGCAGTACTTC.

The V gene is TRBV21-1, the J gene TRBJ2-7. TRBV21-1 is a documented pseudogene. This CDR3 is built from 10 residues. CDR3 residues: CASSNYEQYF. The CDR3 coding sequence is TGTGCCAGCAGCAACTACGAGCAGTACTTC.

The gene calls are TRBV6-1 and TRBJ2-5, with 7 nucleotides matching TRBD2. Germline lookup yields CDR1 MNHNS and CDR2 SASEGT. The trim removed 5 bases at V and 2 bases at J, leaving 8 bases unmatched. The CDR3 runs 15 residues. The CDR3 here is CASSSPTGGQETQYF. The DNA of the CDR3 is TGTGCCAGCAGTTCCCCCACGGGGGGACAAGAGACCCAGTACTTC.

The V gene is TRBV4-1, the J gene TRBJ1-4, with TRBD1 matching 9 bases. This CDR3 spans 14 amino acids. Germline-derived CDR1 and CDR2 are MGHRA and YSYEKL. V trimming: 4 bases; J trimming: 7 bases; junction bases outside the gene matches: 4. The CDR3 sequence: CASSRWTGVEKLFF. The CDR3 DNA reads as TGCGCCAGCAGCCGATGGACAGGGGTTGAAAAACTGTTTTTT.

The chain uses TRBV19 and TRBJ1-2, with a possible D match to TRBD1 (5 bases). There are 13 residues in the CDR3. Trimming shortened V by 1 base and J by 7 bases, and 10 bases separated the two germline ends. Germline CDR1 is LNHDA and CDR2 is SQIVND (reference sequence). CDR3 in amino acids: CASSIVSGSGYTF. The CDR3 nucleotides read TGTGCCAGTAGTATAGTTTCAGGGAGTGGCTACACCTTC.

The rearrangement uses TRBV4-1 and TRBJ1-1; no definite D call. V was clipped by 1 base and J by 4 bases, with 4 bases between them. The CDR3 has 12 amino acids. Germline V gene data show CDR1 as MGHRA and CDR2 as YSYEKL. Here the CDR3 reads CASSQGTTEAFF. CDR3 coding DNA: TGCGCCAGCAGCCAAGGGACCACTGAAGCTTTCTTT.

V gene TRBV5-1 combines with J gene TRBJ2-1; D assignment may be TRBD1 or TRBD2 (5 bases each). Germline loops: CDR1 SGHRS, CDR2 YFSETQ. V was cut by 4 bases and J by 8 bases, with 10 bases left in between. There are 12 residues in the CDR3. For the CDR3, the DNA is TGCGCCAGCAGCATCCGGGGCTATGAGCAGTTCTTC. Protein sequence: CASSIRGYEQFF.

V usage is TRBV7-9 and J usage is TRBJ2-2, with 7 bases matching TRBD2. CDR1 and CDR2 from the germline V gene are SEHNR and FQNEAQ (reference sequence). The CDR3 is 15 residues long. The V gene end was trimmed by 5 bases and the J gene end by 0 bases; junction bases not matched to a gene: 3. CDR3 amino acids: CASSGGGSNTGELFF. In DNA form, the CDR3 reads TGTGCCAGCAGCGGCGGGGGTTCGAACACCGGGGAGCTGTTTTTT.

This chain links TRBV6-4 with TRBJ1-1, with D possibly matching TRBD1 (6 bases). Deletions cut 5 bases from V and 1 base from J, with 8 bases between. The CDR3 spans 13 residues. Per germline, CDR1 MRHNA and CDR2 SNTAGT. As DNA, the CDR3 is TGTGCCAGCAGTAAGACAGGGAACACTGAAGCTTTCTTT. It is translated as CASSKTGNTEAFF.

This chain joins TRBV18 and TRBJ1-1, with a weak D call TRBD1 (5 bases). Germline CDR1 KGHSH, CDR2 LQKENI. CDR3 length: 14 amino acids. The V and J ends lost 6 bases and 0 bases respectively, with 11 bases between them. The CDR3 loop reads CASSRGTVNTEAFF. CDR3 coding DNA: TGTGCCAGCTCCCGGGGGACGGTGAACACTGAAGCTTTCTTT.

This clone was seen once. V is TRBV5-5 and J is TRBJ2-5; 9 nucleotides line up with TRBD1. The junction had 6 bases not matched to a gene; V was cut back by 3 bases and J by 9 bases. Germline lookup yields CDR1 SGHKS and CDR2 YYEKEE (reference sequence). This CDR3 is built from 13 residues. The CDR3 loop is CASSYGTGRAQYF. The CDR3 DNA reads TGTGCCAGCAGCTACGGGACAGGGCGAGCCCAGTACTTC.

The rearrangement links TRBV5-1 to TRBJ1-2; 12 nucleotides match TRBD1. V trimming: 6 bases; J trimming: 3 bases; junction bases outside the gene matches: 15. The CDR3 has 18 amino acids. Looked up from germline, CDR1 is SGHRS and CDR2 is YFSETQ. The CDR3 sequence: CASTRLGTGGREDYGYTF. The CDR3 bases are TGCGCCAGCACAAGGCTTGGGACAGGGGGCCGGGAGGACTATGGCTACACCTTC.

This clone was detected a few times. The J gene is TRBJ2-1, the V gene TRBV19; TRBD2 aligns across 8 bases. This CDR3 region has 17 residues. CDR1 and CDR2 from the germline V gene are LNHDA and SQIVND (reference sequence). The ends lost 5 bases at V and 7 bases at J; junction bases unmatched: 16. CDR3 loop: CASSLEGVSGGRNEQFF. In DNA, the CDR3 is TGTGCCAGTAGTTTGGAAGGGGTTTCAGGCGGGAGGAATGAGCAGTTCTTC.

V is TRBV4-2 and J is TRBJ2-1; D unresolved. CDR1 and CDR2 from the germline V gene are LGHNA and YNFKEQ. V was pared by 4 bases and J by 4 bases, with 14 bases between. The CDR3 totals 15 residues. This CDR3 is CASSPLDSPYNEQFF. CDR3 DNA sequence: TGTGCCAGCAGCCCGTTAGATAGTCCATACAATGAGCAGTTCTTC.

The rearrangement joins TRBV6-6 to TRBJ2-5; D not certain. This CDR3 has 15 residues. The V gene lost 7 bases and the J gene lost 1 base, with 16 bases spanning the gap. CDR1 and CDR2 (germline): MNHNY, SVGAGI (reference sequence). This CDR3 is CASNFLGFSQETQYF. The CDR3 DNA reads as TGTGCCAGCAATTTTTTAGGGTTTTCCCAAGAGACCCAGTACTTC.

CDR3 loop: CASHGRIEAFF. The CDR3 DNA is TGTGCCAGCCATGGACGGATTGAAGCTTTCTTT. The chain has TRBV6-6 and TRBJ1-1; D gene unclear. In germline, CDR1 is MNHNY, CDR2 SVGAGI (reference sequence). V was trimmed by 8 bases and J by 7 bases, leaving 11 bases between them. The CDR3 is 11 residues long.

This chain joins TRBV5-5 and TRBJ1-5; D is unclear. Trimming shortened V by 4 bases and J by 5 bases, and 10 bases separated the two germline ends. Germline values: CDR1 SGHKS, CDR2 YYEKEE (reference sequence). The CDR3 is 13 amino acids. As DNA, the CDR3 is TGTGCCAGCAGCCCGGGAGGGTATCAGCCCCAGCATTTT. Residues: CASSPGGYQPQHF.

The chain combines TRBV2 with TRBJ1-4; a possible D gene is TRBD1 (5 bases). Trimming removed 6 bases from V and 0 bases from J, with 11 bases in between. The CDR3 sequence is 15 residues long. Per the germline V gene, CDR1 is SNHLY and CDR2 is FYNNEI. This chain's CDR3 is CASSRQIATNEKLFF. The CDR3 coding sequence is TGTGCCAGCAGCCGACAGATCGCAACTAATGAAAAACTGTTTTTT.